The rows below give T cell receptor beta chains drawn from one sample of a study of tissue T cells after allogeneic stem cell transplantation. Only in-frame clones appear in the TCRdb table, and some are missing; sequencing was by immunoSEQ multiplex PCR. The sample lists about 24,000 clones; 73% were seen once. This material consisted of tissue from the ileum, taken at autopsy. These receptors were collected from a female donor of 60 years or more with lung cancer. The CDR3 runs from the conserved cysteine through the conserved F or W. The order of the fields is D gene, J gene, clone size, V gene, CDR3 protein, CDR3 DNA. D genes are given only for firm matches. Not every row has a clone size; where given, it reads once, few, many or a size class.

>.|TRBJ2-5|.|TRBV4-2
CASSQDGAEETQYF
TGTGCCAGCAGCCAAGATGGCGCGGAAGAGACCCAGTACTTC
>.|TRBJ1-3|.|TRBV2
CASSGAFGGNTIYF
TGTGCCAGCAGTGGTGCCTTCGGTGGAAACACCATATATTTT
>TRBD2|TRBJ2-1|.|TRBV29-1
CSVDSGSSYNEQFF
TGCAGCGTTGACAGCGGGAGCTCCTACAATGAGCAGTTCTTC
>TRBD1|TRBJ2-1|.|TRBV12-5
CASGITGTGDPVQFF
TGTGCTAGTGGGATCACCGGGACAGGGGACCCGGTACAGTTCTTC
>.|TRBJ2-7|.|TRBV10-2
CASSELANYEQYF
TGCGCCAGCAGTGAGTTGGCCAACTACGAGCAGTACTTC
>.|TRBJ1-6|medium-sized|TRBV29-1
CSVKTDPNSPLHF
TGCAGCGTCAAGACAGATCCTAATTCACCCCTCCACTTT
>TRBD1|TRBJ2-2|.|TRBV6-5
CASSYAGTANTGELFF
TGTGCCAGCAGTTACGCCGGGACAGCGAACACCGGGGAGCTGTTTTTT
>TRBD2|TRBJ2-7|.|TRBV5-1
CASSFSGGYEQYF
TGCGCCAGCAGCTTTTCGGGGGGCTACGAGCAGTACTTC
>TRBD1|TRBJ1-3|.|TRBV27
CASRQTGGLRGVFGNTIYF
TGTGCCAGCAGGCAAACAGGGGGCTTAAGAGGAGTCTTTGGAAACACCATATATTTT
>.|TRBJ2-5|.|TRBV6-5
CASSYGGGETQYF
TGTGCCAGCAGTTACGGGGGTGGAGAGACCCAGTACTTC
>.|TRBJ1-3|.|TRBV9
CASSVGSGNTIYF
TGTGCCAGCAGCGTAGGGAGTGGAAACACCATATATTTT
>.|TRBJ2-1|few|TRBV7-2
CASRGYNEQFF
TGTGCCAGCAGGGGGTACAATGAGCAGTTCTTC
>.|TRBJ2-7|.|TRBV2
CASSEIWGGEQYF
TGTGCCAGCAGTGAAATCTGGGGAGGCGAGCAGTACTTC
>.|TRBJ2-1|.|TRBV10-1
CASSDWRYNEQFF
TGCGCCAGCAGTGATTGGAGGTACAATGAGCAGTTCTTC
>.|TRBJ2-5|.|TRBV7-9
CASSLNSGRGETQYF
TGTGCCAGCAGCTTAAATAGCGGTCGTGGAGAGACCCAGTACTTC
>TRBD1|TRBJ1-5|medium-sized|TRBV6-2/TRBV6-3
CASSAPEKQGDQPQHF
TGTGCCAGCAGCGCACCCGAAAAACAGGGGGATCAGCCCCAGCATTTT
>.|TRBJ1-5|.|TRBV30
CAWTKKSSNQPQHF
TGTGCCTGGACCAAGAAAAGTTCCAATCAGCCCCAGCATTTT
>.|TRBJ1-1|.|TRBV12-3/TRBV12-4
CASSRLSEAFF
TGTGCCAGCAGCCGATTATCTGAAGCTTTCTTT
>.|TRBJ2-6|few|TRBV5-6
CASSLGSGGGFGANVLTF
TGTGCCAGCAGCTTGGGGTCCGGGGGCGGCTTTGGGGCCAACGTCCTGACTTTC
>.|TRBJ2-5|.|TRBV5-1
CASSRGRTSETQYF
TGCGCCAGCAGCCGCGGACGGACTTCAGAGACCCAGTACTTC
>.|TRBJ2-7|few|TRBV7-2
CASSSVDREAPYEQYF
TGTGCCAGCAGCTCAGTCGACAGGGAGGCCCCCTACGAGCAGTACTTC
>TRBD2|TRBJ2-7|once|TRBV11-3
CASTSELAGVEQYF
TGTGCCAGCACCTCGGAACTAGCGGGTGTGGAGCAGTACTTC
>TRBD1|TRBJ1-5|.|TRBV7-9
CASSLGTGHSNQPQHF
TGTGCCAGCAGCTTGGGGACAGGGCATAGCAATCAGCCCCAGCATTTT
>.|TRBJ1-1|.|TRBV7-9
CASSPLGQYGALNTEAFF
TGTGCCAGCAGCCCCCTCGGTCAGTACGGGGCCCTGAACACTGAAGCTTTCTTT
>TRBD1|TRBJ1-4|.|TRBV30
CAWSYRGRDEKLFF
TGTGCCTGGAGTTACAGGGGGCGGGATGAAAAACTGTTTTTT
>TRBD1|TRBJ1-5|once|TRBV7-6
CASSRDSDQPQHF
TGTGCCAGCAGCAGGGACAGCGATCAGCCCCAGCATTTT
>.|TRBJ1-2|.|TRBV7-2
CASSPAVSGGYTF
TGTGCCAGCAGCCCTGCCGTGTCAGGCGGCTACACCTTC
>.|TRBJ2-4|.|TRBV7-2
CASSPGGVGKNIQYF
TGTGCCAGCAGCCCCGGGGGAGTGGGCAAAAACATTCAGTACTTC
>.|TRBJ1-2|.|TRBV6-1
CASSEGGTGYGYTF
TGTGCCAGCAGTGAAGGGGGGACTGGCTATGGCTACACCTTC
>.|TRBJ1-2|.|TRBV5-4
CASSLGGVYGYTF
TGTGCCAGCAGCTTGGGTGGGGTCTATGGCTACACCTTC
>.|TRBJ1-1|.|TRBV5-8
CASSLSGEATEAFF
TGTGCCAGCAGCTTGTCAGGGGAAGCCACTGAAGCTTTCTTT
>.|TRBJ1-5|once|TRBV7-8
CASSLAATQGNNQPQHF
TGTGCCAGCAGCTTAGCCGCTACTCAGGGGAACAATCAGCCCCAGCATTTT
>.|TRBJ2-2|.|TRBV23-1
CAISASDGTGELFF
TGCGCCATCTCCGCCTCTGACGGAACCGGGGAGCTGTTTTTT
>.|TRBJ2-1|.|TRBV6-2/TRBV6-3
CASSYIANEQFF
TGTGCCAGCAGTTACATAGCCAATGAGCAGTTCTTC
>.|TRBJ1-6|.|TRBV7-2
CASSLQGNKSPLHF
TGTGCCAGCAGCTTACAGGGGAATAAATCACCCCTCCACTTT
>.|TRBJ1-2|.|TRBV5-6
CASSDEGRGLANYGYTF
TGTGCCAGCAGCGATGAGGGCAGGGGACTAGCTAACTATGGCTACACCTTC
>.|TRBJ1-6|once|TRBV3-1/TRBV3-2
CASSRRVSYNSPLHF
TGTGCCAGCAGCCGCAGGGTATCTTATAATTCACCCCTCCACTTT
>.|TRBJ1-2|.|TRBV5-4
CASSQIINYGYTF
TGTGCCAGCAGCCAAATAATCAACTATGGCTACACCTTC
>TRBD1|TRBJ1-2|.|TRBV7-2
CASSAGQGYGYTF
TGTGCCAGCAGCGCGGGACAGGGTTATGGCTACACCTTC
>TRBD2|TRBJ2-1|.|TRBV5-1
CASSGGLAGVHEQFF
TGCGCCAGCAGCGGGGGACTAGCGGGAGTCCATGAGCAGTTCTTC